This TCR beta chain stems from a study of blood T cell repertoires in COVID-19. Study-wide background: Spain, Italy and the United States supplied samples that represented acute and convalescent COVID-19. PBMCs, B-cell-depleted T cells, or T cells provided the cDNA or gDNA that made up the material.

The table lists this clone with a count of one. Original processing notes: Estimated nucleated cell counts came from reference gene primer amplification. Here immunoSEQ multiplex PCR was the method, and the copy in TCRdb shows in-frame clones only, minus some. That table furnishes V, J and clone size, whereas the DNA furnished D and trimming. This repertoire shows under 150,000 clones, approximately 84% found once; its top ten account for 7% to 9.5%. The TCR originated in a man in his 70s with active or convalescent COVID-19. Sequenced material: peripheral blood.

The CDR3 loop reads CASSSPSRGNQPQHF. The CDR3 bases are TGTGCCAGCAGTTCACCATCCAGGGGCAATCAGCCCCAGCATTTT. The rearrangement links TRBV28 to TRBJ1-5, with D maybe TRBD1 (5 bases). The CDR3 contains 15 residues. CDR1 is MDHEN and CDR2 is SYDVKM in the germline V gene. V lost 4 bases and J lost 2, with 12 bases in between.